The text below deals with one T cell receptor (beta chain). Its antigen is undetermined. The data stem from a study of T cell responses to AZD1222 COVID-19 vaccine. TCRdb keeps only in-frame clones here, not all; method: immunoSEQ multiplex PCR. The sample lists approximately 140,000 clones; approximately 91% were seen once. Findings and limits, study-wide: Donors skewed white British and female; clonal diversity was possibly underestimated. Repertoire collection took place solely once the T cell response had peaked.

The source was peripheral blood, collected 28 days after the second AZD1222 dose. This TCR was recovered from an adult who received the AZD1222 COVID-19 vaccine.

CDR3 residues: CASSVEGLAYEQYF. CDR3 coding DNA: TGTGCCAGCAGCGTAGAGGGACTAGCCTACGAGCAGTACTTC. The chain recombines TRBV9 with TRBJ2-7; 8 bases fit TRBD2. Losses at the gene ends were 0 bases for V and 2 bases for J; bases not matched to a gene: 1. CDR1 and CDR2 from the germline V gene are SGDLS and YYNGEE. The CDR3 consists of 14 residues.